These 11 T cell receptor beta chains were all obtained from the same sample, sequenced in a study of shared clonotypes between healthy human individuals. The table came from immunoSEQ multiplex PCR; TCRdb's copy has only in-frame clones and leaves some out. The table lists 2,500,000 or so clones, less than 95% of them singletons. The specimen sequenced was naive CD4+ T cells from PBMCs. Indicated subset: CD45RA+ positively selected. Receptors originate from a man aged 18 to 29 in good health. Some clones in this sample may be carry-over from other donors' samples.

The V call is TRBV5-1, the J call TRBJ2-1, with 7 bases lining up with TRBD2. Germline V gene data show CDR1 as SGHRS and CDR2 as YFSETQ. The CDR3 length is 16 residues. V lost 4 bases and J lost 6; bases outside the gene matches: 13. Here the CDR3 DNA reads TGCGCCAGCAGCCCCTTTGGGGGAGGGACCTCCAATGAGCAGTTCTTC. It specifies CASSPFGGGTSNEQFF. Drawing the rest from reference TRBV5-1 and TRBJ2-1, the complete variable domain is KAGVTQTPRYLIKTRGQQVTLSCSPISGHRSVSWYQQTPGQGLQFLFEYFSETQRNKGNFPGRFSGRQFSNSRSEMNVSTLELGDSALYLCASSPFGGGTSNEQFFGPGTRLTVL.

The chain couples TRBV27 to TRBJ1-1; D gene ambiguous. This CDR3 is built from 13 residues. Trimming took off 6 bases at V and 3 bases at J, with 11 bases between the two ends. Germline lookup yields CDR1 MNHEY and CDR2 SMNVEV (reference sequence). The CDR3 bases are TGTGCCAGCAGCCGTACGCCATACACTGAAGCTTTCTTT. Translated: CASSRTPYTEAFF.

This chain joins TRBV14 and TRBJ2-2; no clear D. This CDR3 comprises 13 residues. CDR1 SGHDN and CDR2 FVKESK come from the germline V gene. The V gene lost 0 bases and the J gene lost 6 bases, with 5 bases spanning the gap. The CDR3: CASSQDWPGELFF. The DNA of the CDR3 is TGTGCCAGCAGCCAAGATTGGCCCGGGGAGCTGTTTTTT. The full variable domain, in which reference TRBV14 and TRBJ2-2 provide the parts outside the CDR3, is EAGVTQFPSHSVIEKGQTVTLRCDPISGHDNLYWYRRVMGKEIKFLLHFVKESKQDESGMPNNRFLAERTGGTYSTLKVQPAELEDSGVYFCASSQDWPGELFFGEGSRLTVL.

This chain uses TRBV5-1 with TRBJ2-5; 9 bases align to TRBD1. With 4 bases clipped from V and 2 bases from J, the junction kept 9 bases outside the gene matches. Per the germline V gene, CDR1 is SGHRS and CDR2 is YFSETQ. There are 16 residues in the CDR3. CDR3 in amino acids: CASSRGQGGIQETQYF. CDR3 nucleotides: TGCGCCAGCAGCCGGGGACAGGGAGGAATACAAGAGACCCAGTACTTC.

The rearrangement uses TRBV7-2 and TRBJ2-7; D gene uncertain. Germline V gene data show CDR1 as SGHTA and CDR2 as FQGNSA. V was trimmed by 5 bases and J by 0 bases, leaving 11 bases between them. There are 14 residues in the CDR3. CDR3 residues: CASSPGPGSYEQYF. Here the CDR3 DNA reads TGTGCCAGCAGCCCAGGTCCGGGCTCCTACGAGCAGTACTTC.

This sequence joins TRBV2 and TRBJ2-7; the D gene is possibly TRBD2 (6 bases). This CDR3 has 14 residues. From germline, CDR1 is SNHLY and CDR2 FYNNEI. The V gene lost 1 base and the J gene lost 3 bases, with 10 bases spanning the gap. The CDR3 sequence is CASSEDRGIYEQYF. In nucleotides, the CDR3 is TGTGCCAGCAGTGAAGATCGGGGGATCTACGAGCAGTACTTC. The full variable domain, with the rest looked up from reference TRBV2 and TRBJ2-7, is EPEVTQTPSHQVTQMGQEVILRCVPISNHLYFYWYRQILGQKVEFLVSFYNNEISEKSEIFDDQFSVERPDGSNFTLKIRSTKLEDSAMYFCASSEDRGIYEQYFGPGTRLTVT.

The V call is TRBV7-6, the J call TRBJ2-2; D unclear. Germline CDR1 reads SGHVS; CDR2 reads FNYEAQ. This CDR3 comprises 13 residues. Trimming took 1 base from V and 4 from J, leaving 4 bases between them. CDR3 bases: TGTGCCAGCAGCTTAGATGGCACCGGGGAGCTGTTTTTT. It specifies CASSLDGTGELFF. The full variable domain, completed using reference TRBV7-6 and TRBJ2-2, is GAGVSQSPRYKVTKRGQDVALRCDPISGHVSLYWYRQALGQGPEFLTYFNYEAQQDKSGLPNDRFSAERPEGSISTLTIQRTEQRDSAMYRCASSLDGTGELFFGEGSRLTVL.

CDR3 coding DNA: TGCGCCAGCAGCCTCGGACAGCATCAGCCCCAGCATTTT. Protein product: CASSLGQHQPQHF. This chain uses TRBV4-1 with TRBJ1-5; possibly TRBD1 for D (6 bases). This CDR3 comprises 13 residues. The V end was cut by 4 bases, the J end by 5 bases, with 9 bases between. CDR1 is MGHRA and CDR2 is YSYEKL in the germline V gene.

This chain uses TRBV5-1 with TRBJ1-1; no definite D call. From germline, CDR1 is SGHRS and CDR2 YFSETQ. The length of the CDR3 is 15 residues. Trimming removed 3 bases from V and 1 base from J, with 13 bases in between. Here the CDR3 reads CASSSPEEGNTEAFF. CDR3 in DNA: TGCGCCAGCAGCTCCCCCGAGGAGGGGAACACTGAAGCTTTCTTT.

This clone was observed a handful of times. The chain joins TRBV7-9 to TRBJ1-4; no reliable D call. CDR1 is SEHNR, CDR2 FQNEAQ, per germline (reference sequence). The germline V and J ends were trimmed by 6 bases and 3 bases, with 11 bases remaining between them. This CDR3 has 14 residues. The CDR3 nucleotides read TGTGCCAGCAGTTCATATCCCGCTAATGAAAAACTGTTTTTT. The encoded protein is CASSSYPANEKLFF.

This chain connects TRBV4-3 to TRBJ1-1, with no clear D. CDR3 length: 15 residues. From germline, CDR1 is LGHNA and CDR2 YSLEER. Deletions cut 1 base from V and 1 base from J, with 10 bases between. The CDR3 protein is CASSQGPIGNTEAFF. CDR3 sequence (DNA): TGCGCCAGCAGCCAAGGCCCCATAGGGAACACTGAAGCTTTCTTT.